This TCR beta chain originates from a study of CD8+CD57+ T cells in acquired aplastic anemia. Study-wide background: The DNA of sorted CD4+ and CD8+ cells averaged roughly 3 ug. Overall study findings and caveats: About 30 shared CD8+ CDR3s appeared highly expressed within patients' immunodominant clones.

The patients chosen for sequencing had shown expansion of CD8+CD57+ cells (detected by flow cytometry). With no exception, the patients had severe acquired aplastic anemia. Of note for this clonotype: Its antigen remains unknown.

Looked up from germline, CDR1 is KGHDR and CDR2 is SFDVKD. CDR3 length: 15 residues. V was clipped by 6 bases and J by 3 bases; unmatched bases: 4. Genomic DNA acted as the template from which TCR beta VDJ combination and CDR3 sequence profiling were carried out. TCRdb reprocessed the reads via MiXCR and lists one record per CDR3 protein. The repertoire holds about 160,000 distinct CDR3 sequences, with under 55% as singletons. Source material: sorted CD4+, CD8+, or CD8+CD57+ T cells (not recorded which) from PBMCs. The rearrangement links TRBV24-1 to TRBJ2-1; 10 bases agree with TRBD2. The TCR was taken from a human donor with aplastic anemia. CDR3 sequence (DNA): TGTGCCACCAGTCCTAGCGGGGGAAACTACAATGAGCAGTTCTTC. Its translation: CATSPSGGNYNEQFF.